The 10 T cell receptor beta chains listed next were all sequenced from one sample in a study of shared clonotypes between healthy human individuals. Assay: immunoSEQ multiplex PCR; the TCRdb copy retains only in-frame clones and omits some. In the table there are about 2,500,000 clones, 90% to 95% of which are singletons. The sample comprised naive CD4+ T cells sorted from blood. Subset specified: CD45RA+ positively selected. The receptors were sampled from a man aged 18-30 years in good health.

As for this clone: Other DNA sequences in this specimen translate into the identical CDR3. V is TRBV28 and J is TRBJ2-7; D ambiguous. Trimming took 1 base from V and 7 from J, leaving 17 bases between them. The V gene's germline CDR1 is MDHEN and CDR2 SYDVKM. This CDR3 spans 15 amino acids. The CDR3 loop reads CASSLSTLGVREQYF. The CDR3 nucleotides read TGTGCCAGCAGTTTATCGACTTTAGGCGTAAGGGAGCAGTACTTC. The full variable domain, completed using reference TRBV28 and TRBJ2-7, is DVKVTQSSRYLVKRTGEKVFLECVQDMDHENMFWYRQDPGLGLRLIYFSYDVKMKEKGDIPEGYSVSREKKERFSLILESASTNQTSMYLCASSLSTLGVREQYFGPGTRLTVT.

The V call is TRBV30, the J call TRBJ2-5; D is unclear. This CDR3 has 13 amino acids. Looked up from germline, CDR1 is GTSNPN and CDR2 is SVGIG (reference sequence). The ends were cut back, 3 bases at V and 4 bases at J, with 12 bases in the middle. The CDR3 spells CAWRPGPPETQYF. The DNA for the CDR3 is TGTGCCTGGAGACCCGGACCCCCAGAGACCCAGTACTTC.

This chain uses TRBV6-5 with TRBJ1-3, with D maybe TRBD1 (6 bases). Germline loops: CDR1 MNHEY, CDR2 SVGAGI. The CDR3 consists of 16 residues. The V end was cut by 0 bases, the J end by 6 bases, with 15 bases between. Written as DNA, the CDR3 is TGTGCCAGCAGTTACTCCTCCGGGACATTGACAAACACCATATATTTT. Protein sequence: CASSYSSGTLTNTIYF.

V gene TRBV6-6 combines with J gene TRBJ1-2, with TRBD1 identical over 9 bases. The CDR3 loop spans 16 amino acids. CDR1 and CDR2 (germline): MNHNY, SVGAGI (reference sequence). Losses at the gene ends were 2 bases for V and 11 bases for J; bases not matched to a gene: 15. The CDR3 DNA reads as TGTGCCAGCAGTTACGGTGTGGGAATGACAGGGGGACTTTACACCTTC. Translating it yields CASSYGVGMTGGLYTF.

A note on this clone: This CDR3 is also generated by other DNA sequences in the sample. V is TRBV2 and J is TRBJ2-3; no definite D call. The V and J ends lost 5 bases and 3 bases respectively, with 3 bases between them. The CDR3 runs to 11 residues. CDR1 SNHLY and CDR2 FYNNEI come from the germline V gene. CDR3 coding DNA: TGTGCCAGCAGTTCGACAGATACGCAGTATTTT. Translation: CASSSTDTQYF.

This clone has a handful of counts. CDR3 in DNA: TGTGCCAGCAGTCTCCGGGACAGGAACACTGAAGCTTTCTTT. Amino acid sequence: CASSLRDRNTEAFF. The chain carries TRBV6-1 and TRBJ1-1; 7 positions match TRBD1. In germline, CDR1 is MNHNS, CDR2 SASEGT. The CDR3 covers 14 residues. With 5 bases clipped from V and 1 base from J, the junction kept 4 bases outside the gene matches.

This sequence joins TRBV10-3 and TRBJ2-5; 16 bases fit TRBD2. The CDR3 spans 17 residues. The trim removed 6 bases at V and 1 base at J, leaving 5 bases unmatched. Germline lookup yields CDR1 ENHRY and CDR2 SYGVKD. In DNA form, the CDR3 reads TGTGCCATCAGGAGGGGACTAGCGGGGGGGACCCAAGAGACCCAGTACTTC. Encoded protein: CAIRRGLAGGTQETQYF.

This clone appeared once. The CDR3 DNA sequence: TGTGCCATCAGTGCCCCCTCAGGGGGGCCACAATTGGAGCAGTTCTTC. Translated, it gives CAISAPSGGPQLEQFF. The rearrangement uses TRBV10-3 and TRBJ2-1, with a weak D call TRBD1 (7 bases). Germline V CDR1 and CDR2: ENHRY, SYGVKD. The CDR3 contains 16 residues. V was cut by 4 bases and J by 10 bases, with 23 bases left in between.

The chain is built from TRBV7-9 and TRBJ2-7; 9 positions agree with TRBD1. The ends lost 5 bases at V and 5 bases at J; junction bases unmatched: 7. CDR3 size: 14 residues. Germline CDR1 reads SEHNR; CDR2 reads FQNEAQ (reference sequence). The CDR3 nucleotides are TGTGCCAGCAGCAAAACAGGGGGCGGCGACGAGCAGTACTTC. This translates into CASSKTGGGDEQYF.

The V call is TRBV7-2, the J call TRBJ1-2; 12 bases are shared with TRBD1. The CDR3 sequence is 16 residues long. The trim removed 1 base at V and 6 bases at J, leaving 6 bases unmatched. Germline V gene data show CDR1 as SGHTA and CDR2 as FQGNSA. The DNA of the CDR3 is TGTGCCAGCAGCTTAGTTTTGGGACAGGGGGCGAATGGCTACACCTTC. This encodes CASSLVLGQGANGYTF.